These T cell receptor beta chains were read from a single sample in a study of T cell responses to AZD1222 COVID-19 vaccine. Clones were sequenced by immunoSEQ multiplex PCR, and TCRdb holds only the in-frame ones, with some missing. The repertoire holds roughly 130,000 clones, with more than 90% as singletons. Sample: peripheral blood, taken on day 0 of AZD1222 vaccination. The receptors originated from an adult in good health. Both conserved end residues are trimmed from each CDR3. Size values are once, few and many counts, or a class for expanded clones, and some rows have none.

V gene	clone size	J gene	CDR3 protein
TRBV29-1	-	TRBJ2-3	SGAKGTTDTQY
TRBV5-1	-	TRBJ1-2	ASSLLNYGYT
TRBV5-6	-	TRBJ1-1	ASSVKRVNTEAF
TRBV29-1	few	TRBJ1-5	SVKDYSNQPQH
TRBV10-1	-	TRBJ1-6	ASSSGTSWAPLH
TRBV10-3	-	TRBJ1-1	AIAPGTGRNTEAF
TRBV5-4	-	TRBJ1-4	ASSLWGIGEKLF
TRBV10-2	-	TRBJ2-1	ASSDSGRSYNEQF
TRBV10-3	once	TRBJ2-5	AITRGPGEETQY
TRBV27	-	TRBJ1-2	ASSLSRRSYGYT
TRBV5-4	-	TRBJ1-1	ASSLRAGGGTEAF
TRBV30	-	TRBJ1-2	AWSQGPLNYGYT
TRBV7-9	-	TRBJ1-4	ASSSGTMNEKLF
TRBV28	-	TRBJ2-5	ASRPSPGETQY
TRBV2	-	TRBJ2-1	ASSEGAWEQF
TRBV5-1	-	TRBJ2-7	ASSFGELPGQGAPYEQY
TRBV6-2/TRBV6-3	-	TRBJ1-2	ASSYSVGGFYGYT
TRBV9	-	TRBJ2-1	ASSVDSGLAGGRDEQF
TRBV6-5	-	TRBJ1-1	ASTYGWGNTEAF
TRBV9	-	TRBJ1-1	ASSVAAMNTEAF
TRBV27	-	TRBJ2-1	ASSPYQILAGVSNEQF
TRBV7-9	-	TRBJ2-1	ASSPRLAGGTGSYNEQF
TRBV4-1	-	TRBJ1-1	ASSETRDRPLNTEAF
TRBV7-9	-	TRBJ2-1	ASSFTGLSNEQF
TRBV6-5	medium-sized	TRBJ1-2	ASSTRAGIYGYT
TRBV5-6	-	TRBJ2-7	ASSPGLAGTYEQY
TRBV6-6	-	TRBJ2-1	ASRLAGALYNEQF
TRBV12-5	-	TRBJ2-2	ASGSNTGELF
TRBV15	-	TRBJ2-3	ATSRVRGGDTQY
TRBV19	-	TRBJ2-7	ASSSTGTGREQY
TRBV27	-	TRBJ2-3	ASSVTGTSGTTDVTDTQY
TRBV11-2	-	TRBJ2-4	ASSLDENIQY
TRBV5-5	-	TRBJ1-1	ASSPGVGQGARSEAF
TRBV5-4	once	TRBJ1-1	ASSRTGGSEAF
TRBV5-4	-	TRBJ2-3	ASSLRRGARTDTQY
TRBV19	-	TRBJ2-7	ASSTMTSAPYEQY
TRBV5-1	-	TRBJ2-3	ASSRTGDTDTQY
TRBV6-2/TRBV6-3	-	TRBJ2-3	ASSPGWTDTQY
TRBV5-4	-	TRBJ2-7	ASSEGLAGQSYEQY
TRBV12-3/TRBV12-4	few	TRBJ2-7	ASSLMQYEQY